This T cell receptor (beta chain) was observed in a study of T cell repertoires in aging, cancer and after chemotherapy. Multiplex touch-down PCR with TRB-A/B primers amplified rearranged V-D-J TRB sequences. TCRdb reanalysed the multiplex PCR reads using MiXCR and keeps one entry per CDR3 protein. The table has about 4,500 distinct CDR3 sequences, about 40% seen once. Overall study findings and caveats: Across the chemotherapy interval, each cancer cohort showed higher median generation probability, suggesting thymic rebound. Immunological memory after chemotherapy cannot be judged from the repertoire data.

As concerns this clonotype: Its target is not known.

Amplification of TCR beta used genomic DNA extracted from peripheral blood. The receptor was isolated from a human donor with a solid tumor. The sample was blood.

Here the CDR3 reads CASSLSGSHNEQFF. CDR3 nucleotide sequence: TGTGCCAGCAGTTTAAGCGGGTCGCACAATGAGCAGTTCTTC. The chain carries TRBV12-3 or TRBV12-4 and TRBJ2-1; D perhaps matches TRBD2 (6 bases). The CDR3 loop spans 14 amino acids. V shed 2 bases and J shed 5 bases, with 10 bases lying between them.